This is a list of T cell receptor beta chains from one sample in a study of blood T cell repertoires in COVID-19. Clones were sequenced by immunoSEQ multiplex PCR, and TCRdb holds only the in-frame ones, with some missing. The sample contains around 300,000 clones, over 80% of which appear only once. Input material: PBMCs or T cells enriched from blood (not recorded which). These receptors were obtained from a man aged 25-45 years who had recovered from COVID-19. Each CDR3 is given with its conserved first and last residue. Fields, in order: V gene, J gene, clone size, D gene, CDR3 protein, CDR3 DNA. D genes are given only for firm matches. Rows give clone size only sometimes, using once, few, many, or a class for an expanded clone.

TRBV5-1	TRBJ2-2	-	TRBD1	CASSFGKTGGSGELFF	TGCGCCAGCAGCTTTGGAAAGACAGGGGGAAGCGGGGAGCTGTTTTTT
TRBV19	TRBJ2-7	-	TRBD1	CASSRRQGPSYEQYF	TGTGCCAGTAGCCGGAGACAGGGTCCCTCCTACGAGCAGTACTTC
TRBV4-1	TRBJ1-3	-	-	CASSQDRVPISGNTIYF	TGCGCCAGCAGCCAAGATCGGGTTCCCATCTCTGGAAACACCATATATTTT
TRBV19	TRBJ2-7	-	-	CASSIGQGFTYEQYF	TGTGCCAGTAGTATTGGCCAGGGTTTTACCTACGAGCAGTACTTC
TRBV4-1	TRBJ2-5	-	TRBD2	CASSHPPGGAGQETQYF	TGCGCCAGCAGCCATCCCCCCGGGGGGGCCGGCCAAGAGACCCAGTACTTC
TRBV12-3/TRBV12-4	TRBJ1-2	-	-	CASSLGQGTGYTF	TGTGCCAGCAGTTTAGGTCAGGGGACTGGCTACACCTTC
TRBV7-9	TRBJ2-3	-	-	CASSPGRGGAQSTDTQYF	TGTGCCAGCAGCCCCGGTAGGGGGGGGGCACAAAGCACAGATACGCAGTATTTT
TRBV13	TRBJ2-7	-	TRBD2	CASSLSLSGGFYEQYF	TGTGCCAGCAGCTTAAGTTTGAGCGGGGGGTTCTACGAGCAGTACTTC
TRBV12-3/TRBV12-4	TRBJ1-5	-	-	CASSQDWYQPQHF	TGTGCCAGCAGCCAAGACTGGTATCAGCCCCAGCATTTT
TRBV5-4	TRBJ2-7	-	TRBD1	CASSLGDRGPSDEQYF	TGTGCCAGCAGCTTGGGGGACAGGGGTCCCTCTGACGAGCAGTACTTC
TRBV3-1/TRBV3-2	TRBJ2-4	-	TRBD1	CASSPTGGAKNIQYF	TGTGCCAGCAGCCCAACAGGGGGGGCCAAAAACATTCAGTACTTC
TRBV7-9	TRBJ2-7	-	TRBD2	CASSLPIGQLAGDSYEQYF	TGTGCCAGCAGCTTACCCATCGGTCAACTAGCGGGGGACTCCTACGAGCAGTACTTC
TRBV5-1	TRBJ1-1	-	TRBD1	CASSLTGDTEAFF	TGCGCCAGCAGCCTGACAGGGGACACTGAAGCTTTCTTT
TRBV2	TRBJ1-5	few	-	CASSSTGYNSNQPQHF	TGTGCCAGCAGTTCTACAGGTTACAATAGCAATCAGCCCCAGCATTTT
TRBV4-1	TRBJ2-1	-	TRBD1	CASSQGGPTGGPYNEQFF	TGCGCCAGCAGCCAAGGCGGTCCGACAGGGGGCCCCTACAATGAGCAGTTCTTC
TRBV5-1	TRBJ2-7	-	-	CASSLGGPTSSYEQYF	TGCGCCAGCAGCTTGGGTGGTCCAACGAGCTCCTACGAGCAGTACTTC
TRBV11-2	TRBJ1-5	-	-	CASSLGSGGSQPQHF	TGTGCCAGCAGCTTAGGGTCTGGGGGCAGCCAGCCCCAGCATTTT
TRBV6-5	TRBJ2-1	-	TRBD1	CASSYRGLGVNEQFF	TGTGCCAGCAGCTACAGGGGGTTGGGTGTGAATGAGCAGTTCTTC
TRBV5-1	TRBJ2-2	-	-	CASSLRLADTGELFF	TGCGCCAGCAGCTTGAGGCTAGCAGACACCGGGGAGCTGTTTTTT
TRBV5-1	TRBJ1-5	-	TRBD1	CASSLEGAGNQPQHF	TGCGCCAGCAGCTTGGAGGGGGCCGGGAATCAGCCCCAGCATTTT
TRBV7-8	TRBJ1-2	-	TRBD1	CASSLDPGTGLSGYTF	TGTGCCAGCAGCTTAGACCCCGGGACAGGCTTGAGTGGCTACACCTTC
TRBV11-2	TRBJ2-2	once	TRBD1	CASSPITGGAGTGELFF	TGTGCCAGCAGCCCGATAACAGGGGGCGCAGGGACCGGGGAGCTGTTTTTT
TRBV19	TRBJ1-5	-	-	CASSAGNAQPQHF	TGTGCCAGTAGTGCGGGAAACGCTCAGCCCCAGCATTTT
TRBV7-6	TRBJ2-7	-	-	CASSLLAGPGEHEQYF	TGTGCCAGCAGCCTCCTGGCAGGGCCGGGGGAACACGAGCAGTACTTC
TRBV10-3	TRBJ1-2	-	-	CAISESSVYGYTF	TGTGCCATCAGTGAGTCTTCAGTCTATGGCTACACCTTC
TRBV19	TRBJ1-2	once	-	CASRLGPRTVYGYTF	TGTGCCAGTAGGCTCGGCCCTAGGACAGTCTATGGCTACACCTTC
TRBV6-2/TRBV6-3	TRBJ2-3	-	TRBD2	CASSYSGRVYLSTDTQYF	TGTGCCAGCAGTTACTCAGGGAGGGTTTACTTAAGCACAGATACGCAGTATTTT
TRBV7-9	TRBJ2-7	few	TRBD1	CASSPTRDRAIYEQYF	TGTGCCAGCAGCCCGACCCGGGACAGGGCCATCTACGAGCAGTACTTC
TRBV30	TRBJ2-3	-	TRBD2	CAWKLGTGGYSTDTQYF	TGTGCCTGGAAACTCGGGACGGGGGGTTATAGCACAGATACGCAGTATTTT